A selection of T cell receptor beta chains follows, all from one sample in a study of cytomegalovirus exposure and HLA in healthy donors. The table came from immunoSEQ multiplex PCR; TCRdb's copy has only in-frame clones and leaves some out. The sample carries about 130,000 clones, around 69% recorded once. The sequencing sample was made of PBMCs. The receptors shown here come from a human donor in good health. The CDR3 runs from the conserved cysteine through the conserved F or W. A D gene is named only where the DNA matches it firmly. The size entry is marked missing in some rows and otherwise reads once, few, many or a size class.

clone size	V gene	D gene	J gene	CDR3 DNA	CDR3 protein
NA	TRBV7-2	NA	TRBJ2-6	TGTGCCAGCAGCTTGACCAGGGGCTCTGGGGCCAACGTCCTGACTTTC	CASSLTRGSGANVLTF
NA	TRBV4-2	NA	TRBJ2-6	TGTGCCAGCAGCCAAGGGGCAGGGGCCTCCTCTGGGGCCAACGTCCTGACTTTC	CASSQGAGASSGANVLTF
NA	TRBV11-2	NA	TRBJ2-7	TGTGCCAGCAGCGAGGTCGGCCTAGAGAGCGAGCAGTACTTC	CASSEVGLESEQYF
NA	TRBV7-9	NA	TRBJ1-4	TGTGCCAGCAGCCCAGAGAGGGAAAAACTGTTTTTT	CASSPEREKLFF
NA	TRBV11-2	TRBD2	TRBJ2-3	TGTGCCAGCAGCCAGGGACTAGGCATAGATACGCAGTATTTT	CASSQGLGIDTQYF
NA	TRBV30	NA	TRBJ2-3	TGTGCCTGGAGTAGGAACGCAGGGGCGCAGTATTTT	CAWSRNAGAQYF
NA	TRBV19	NA	TRBJ1-2	TGTGCCACCCAACGGGGGGGCGTCGCCTATGGCTACACCTTC	CATQRGGVAYGYTF
NA	TRBV21-1	NA	TRBJ2-2	TGTGCCAGCAGCAAAAAGTGGACAGAGCCTCCCGGGGAGCTGTTTTTT	CASSKKWTEPPGELFF
NA	TRBV29-1	TRBD1	TRBJ2-7	TGCAGCGTGCAACCGGGACAGGAGTACGAGCAGTACTTC	CSVQPGQEYEQYF
once	TRBV5-1	NA	TRBJ2-3	TGCGCCAGCGCTGGAGGAGGGCCTAAATCCTCGGCGCGGAATACAGATACGCAGTATTTT	CASAGGGPKSSARNTDTQYF
once	TRBV7-2	NA	TRBJ2-7	TGTGCCAGCAGCTGGACGGGACATAGCTACGAGCAGTACTTC	CASSWTGHSYEQYF
few	TRBV7-2	NA	TRBJ1-4	TGTGCCAGCAGCTTAGGGTGGGGACAACGAGAAAAACTGTTTTTT	CASSLGWGQREKLFF
NA	TRBV5-6	TRBD1	TRBJ1-2	TGTGCCAGCAGCTTGCCGACAGGGGGGGGTGGCTACACCTTC	CASSLPTGGGGYTF
once	TRBV5-1	NA	TRBJ2-1	TGCGCCAGCAGCTTGCTCCTAACGGAGCAGTTCTTC	CASSLLLTEQFF
NA	TRBV2	TRBD1	TRBJ1-1	TGTGCCAGTGAACAGGGGGAGAACACTGAAGCTTTCTTT	CASEQGENTEAFF
NA	TRBV5-4	TRBD2	TRBJ2-1	TGTGCCAGCAGCCCCCGCGGCGGGAGCCTCTCCTACAATGAGCAGTTCTTC	CASSPRGGSLSYNEQFF
NA	TRBV4-3	NA	TRBJ1-2	TGCGCCAGCAGCCAATATGGGGGCGCAGAATATGGCTACACCTTC	CASSQYGGAEYGYTF
NA	TRBV30	NA	TRBJ1-2	TGTGCCTGGAATAAGGGAGATGGCTACACCTTC	CAWNKGDGYTF
NA	TRBV7-6	NA	TRBJ1-3	TGTGCCAGCAGCCCGGTGGGGCCCTTCTCTGGAAACACCATATATTTT	CASSPVGPFSGNTIYF
NA	TRBV6-5	NA	TRBJ2-3	TGTGCCAGCAGTTACTCGATGGTCGCATCACAAGATACGCAGTATTTT	CASSYSMVASQDTQYF
NA	TRBV27	NA	TRBJ1-6	TGTGCCAGCCGGCTCACGGGGGGCAATTCACCCCTCCACTTT	CASRLTGGNSPLHF
NA	TRBV7-9	NA	TRBJ2-5	TGTGCCAGCAGCTTGGAGGGGCACTCGGCAGAGACCCAGTACTTC	CASSLEGHSAETQYF
NA	TRBV6-5	TRBD1	TRBJ2-3	TGTGCCAGCAGGACCGGACAGGGGATCACAGATACGCAGTATTTT	CASRTGQGITDTQYF
NA	TRBV7-2	NA	TRBJ1-1	TGTGCCAGCAGCCCCTGGCGACAGAACACTGAAGCTTTCTTT	CASSPWRQNTEAFF
few	TRBV19	NA	TRBJ1-5	TGTGCCAGTAGTCCCGGGGGGGGGCCCCAGCATTTT	CASSPGGGPQHF
once	TRBV7-6	TRBD1	TRBJ1-5	TGTGCCAGCAGCTTGACAGGGGGCAATCAGCCCCAGCATTTT	CASSLTGGNQPQHF
NA	TRBV9	NA	TRBJ1-3	TGTGCCAGCAGCGTAGAGGAGTTCGGAAACACCATATATTTT	CASSVEEFGNTIYF
NA	TRBV7-7	NA	TRBJ2-1	TGTGCTAGCAGCTCAACCGGGACTTTGAGTGAGCAGTTCTTC	CASSSTGTLSEQFF
once	TRBV6-6	NA	TRBJ1-3	TGTGCCAGCAGTTACGGGTTCCGGGGGACTGGAAACACCATATATTTT	CASSYGFRGTGNTIYF
NA	TRBV27	TRBD1	TRBJ2-6	TGTGCCAGCAGTACAACAGGGGGCTCCTCTGGGGCCAACGTCCTGACTTTC	CASSTTGGSSGANVLTF
NA	TRBV7-7	TRBD2	TRBJ2-1	TGTGCTAGCAGCCTACGACTAGCTACCTACAATGAGCAGTTCTTC	CASSLRLATYNEQFF
NA	TRBV6-1	NA	TRBJ2-3	TGTGCCAGCAGTGATTTGGGGGGAGCAGGCACAGATACGCAGTATTTT	CASSDLGGAGTDTQYF
NA	TRBV7-2	NA	TRBJ2-3	TGTGCCAGCAGCCCCTCTGTGGATACGCAGTATTTT	CASSPSVDTQYF